The text below deals with one TCR beta chain. Its target is not known. PCR employed 60 Vbeta and 13 Jbeta primers. Profiling relied on immunoSEQ multiplex PCR, and the TCRdb table lists in-frame clones only, not all of them. Recorded for this sample: about 46,000 clones. These data are taken from a study of cytomegalovirus exposure and HLA in healthy donors. About the research overall: Earlier work reported some 110 million unique TCR beta sequences from approximately 180 million T cells. Study findings and constraints: Later, an analysis found that common viral pathogens appeared to be linked with several of the most significant clusters. A link between a missense DCLRE1C variant and TCR beta V- and J-gene trimming emerged from a later analysis.

The germline CDR1 and CDR2 sequences are PRHDT and FYEKMQ (reference sequence). J gave up 3 bases and V 5 bases, and 6 bases lay outside the gene matches. The CDR3 is 14 amino acids. The source is a woman in her thirties or forties in good health and CMV-seronegative. The V and J genes are TRBV13 and TRBJ1-1, with 7 bases identical to TRBD1. The sequencing sample was made of PBMCs. The CDR3 coding sequence is TGTGCCAGCAGCCCGGGACAGCCGGACACTGAAGCTTTCTTT. It encodes CASSPGQPDTEAFF.